One sample yielded the 10 T cell receptor beta chains listed below, sequenced in a study of T cells in Graves' hyperthyroidism and ophthalmopathy (dated by TCRdb to the late 2010s). The library was prepared using multiplex PCR. Sequenced on an Illumina HiSeq 2000. The TCR beta CDR3 regions were amplified from RNA transcripts. A first-round RT-PCR of the TCR CDR3 used the HTBI primer set with the Qiagen OneStep RT-PCR kit. TCRdb reprocessed the public reads (quality trimming at Q25 with fastp, clone calling with MiXCR) and kept in-frame beta chains. Each record represents a unique CDR3 protein, reported with the most common genes and DNA among its rows. The sample table records about 400,000 distinct CDR3 sequences; roughly an eighth of these occur just once. 4% to 6.5% of the sample rests with the top ten. Sequencing was performed on blood. The receptor set was obtained from a woman under 30 with Graves' hyperthyroidism.

Many counts were recorded for this clonotype. The junction departs from germline at one end; a sequencing error may be responsible. The chain is built from TRBV7-7 and TRBJ2-1; a possible D gene is TRBD2 (6 bases). Germline V lookup: CDR1 SSHAT, CDR2 FNYEAQ (reference sequence). CDR3 length: 17 residues. In nucleotides, the CDR3 is TGTGCTAGCAGCTTAAGTAGCGGCCCGAGCTCCTACAATGAGCAGTTCTTC. It translates to CASSLSSGPSSYNEQFF.

This clonotype was found many times. The rearrangement joins TRBV6-1 to TRBJ1-1; the D gene is possibly TRBD1 (5 bases). Deletions cut 5 bases from V and 1 base from J, with 8 bases between. CDR1 and CDR2 from the germline V gene are MNHNS and SASEGT. This CDR3 is built from 13 residues. As DNA, the CDR3 is TGTGCCAGCAGTAATCAGGGGAACACTGAAGCTTTCTTT. It codes for CASSNQGNTEAFF.

This clonotype has a count of ten or more. The V and J genes are TRBV19 and TRBJ2-7, with D possibly TRBD2 on 5 matching bases. Deletions cut 1 base from V and 0 bases from J, with 7 bases between. CDR1 LNHDA and CDR2 SQIVND come from the germline V gene (reference sequence). The CDR3 covers 14 residues. The CDR3 sequence is CASSIVEGSYEQYF. The DNA of the CDR3 is TGTGCCAGTAGTATAGTTGAGGGCTCCTACGAGCAGTACTTC.

Written as DNA, the CDR3 is TGTGCCAGCAGCCAAGTTGATGGGACGAGGCAAAACTATGGCTACACCTTC. Translated, it gives CASSQVDGTRQNYGYTF. The genes are TRBV4-2 and TRBJ1-2, with D possibly TRBD1 on 5 matching bases. CDR1 and CDR2 from the germline V gene are LGHNA and YNFKEQ. CDR3 length: 17 residues. V was cut by 1 base and J by 2 bases, with 17 bases left in between.

This clonotype came up many times. The rearrangement uses TRBV7-8 and TRBJ2-3, with D unclear. Deletions cut 9 bases from V and 2 bases from J, with 9 bases between. This CDR3 has 12 residues. CDR1 is SGHVS and CDR2 is FQNEAQ in the germline V gene. The CDR3 sequence is CASTTATDTQYF. CDR3 DNA sequence: TGTGCCAGTACAACAGCCACAGATACGCAGTATTTT.

This clonotype was detected only a few times. The chain couples TRBV5-1 to TRBJ2-7, with D uncertain. Between the trimmed V and J ends, which lost 0 bases and 0 bases, there was a span of 7 bases. The CDR3 totals 14 residues. Per the germline V gene, CDR1 is SGHRS and CDR2 is YFSETQ. DNA for the CDR3: TGCGCCAGCAGCTTGGAAGACCCCTCCTACGAGCAGTACTTC. Translated: CASSLEDPSYEQYF.

This clonotype was recorded once. The V gene is TRBV20-1, the J gene TRBJ2-2; no definite D call. With 0 bases removed from V and 3 bases from J, the gap between germline ends came to 8 bases. There are 14 residues in the CDR3. Germline CDR1 and CDR2: DFQATT and SNEGSKA (reference sequence). CDR3 sequence: CSAREATHTGELFF. CDR3 coding DNA: TGCAGTGCTAGAGAAGCGACCCACACCGGGGAGCTGTTTTTT.

This clonotype was counted a few times. The chain is built from TRBV29-1 and TRBJ1-3; maybe TRBD1 (5 bases). Germline V lookup: CDR1 SQVTM, CDR2 ANQGSEA. V was trimmed by 5 bases and J by 8 bases, leaving 13 bases between them. The CDR3 loop spans 12 amino acids. The CDR3 region has the DNA TGCAGCGTTTCCCGCCAGGGAGACACCATATATTTT. This codes for CSVSRQGDTIYF.

This clonotype showed up just a few times. The chain has TRBV9 and TRBJ2-2, with TRBD2 matching over 8 bases. The ends lost 1 base at V and 5 bases at J; junction bases unmatched: 7. Germline V gene lookup returns CDR1 SGDLS and CDR2 YYNGEE. CDR3 length: 16 residues. The CDR3 DNA is TGTGCCAGCAGCGTATTCGCGGGAGGAGGGACCGGGGAGCTGTTTTTT. Translated, it gives CASSVFAGGGTGELFF. Based on the CDR3 plus reference TRBV9 and TRBJ2-2, the full variable domain is DSGVTQTPKHLITATGQRVTLRCSPRSGDLSVYWYQQSLDQGLQFLIQYYNGEERAKGNILERFSAQQFPDLHSELNLSSLELGDSALYFCASSVFAGGGTGELFFGEGSRLTVL.

This clonotype was recorded at least ten times. The rearrangement joins TRBV30 to TRBJ1-1; 7 bases line up with TRBD1. Germline assignment: CDR1 GTSNPN and CDR2 SVGIG (reference sequence). The CDR3 loop spans 12 amino acids. V lost 4 bases, J lost 6 bases, and 5 bases stayed unmatched. CDR3 sequence (DNA): TGTGCCTGGACCCAGGGGGAGGCTGAAGCTTTCTTT. It specifies CAWTQGEAEAFF.